What follows describes a single T cell receptor (beta chain). Its specificity is unknown. This record comes from a study of OX40 agonist ivuxolimab in advanced cancers. The study, taken as a whole, reports: Dose levels from 0.1 to 3.0 mg/kg saw CD4+ and CD8+ blood T cells expand clonally by week 6.

The V and J ends lost 5 bases and 3 bases respectively, with 13 bases between them. The germline CDR1 and CDR2 sequences are MDHEN and SYDVKM. This CDR3 region has 14 residues. Produced via immunoSEQ multiplex PCR; TCRdb's table is partial and in-frame only. The data hold roughly 50,000 clones, with about 82% observed a single time. Sequencing used CD4+ or CD8+ T cells sorted from blood, obtained in a trial of the OX40 agonist ivuxolimab. The gene calls are TRBV28 and TRBJ1-2, with unresolved D. The clonotype was recovered from an adult with an advanced solid tumor such as melanoma, head and neck, liver or kidney cancer. The CDR3 sequence: CASSLRELYYGYTF. The CDR3, as DNA: TGTGCCAGCAGTCTGCGGGAATTGTACTATGGCTACACCTTC.